The T cell receptor (beta chain) described here comes from a study of Tregs in tolerant kidney transplant recipients. Overall study: CD4+CD25+CD127- cells came from approximately three-day belatacept mixed lymphocyte reactions, some with roughly five-day graft donor restimulation. Antibodies separated recipient from donor cells.

Profiled with immunoSEQ multiplex PCR; TCRdb holds only in-frame clones, not every one. This sample has tens of thousands of clones, with nearly 97% found just once. This clone appeared a single time. Its cognate antigen is unknown. Germline V lookup: CDR1 SGHNT, CDR2 YYREEE (reference sequence). This CDR3 comprises 15 residues. Between the trimmed V and J ends, which lost 0 bases and 6 bases, there was a span of 16 bases. Study-level points and caveats: This study did not directly address biological reproducibility. Tregs expanded with activated donor B cells seemed most donor-specific.

The chain couples TRBV5-4 to TRBJ2-7; the D call may be TRBD1 or TRBD2 (6 bases each). The sequenced sample consisted of Tregs from blood cultured with allogeneic cells. The sequence derives from a human donor in good health. The CDR3 nucleotides are TGTGCCAGCAGCTTGGTCCGGGGGCGACTTACCGAGCAGTACTTC. It encodes CASSLVRGRLTEQYF.